This T cell receptor (beta chain) was recorded in a study of CD8+ T cells in alopecia areata. General observations from the study: Scalp sequencing also captures normal skin's resident alphabeta T cells. Patients shared TCRs less clearly than mice did, possibly for HLA-related reasons.

Treatment meaning: oral pan-JAK inhibitor, 5-10 mg twice daily. This clone was seen more than once but under ten times. The antigen is not known. RNA was extracted and reverse transcribed into cDNA as the sequencing template. The assay was immunoSEQ multiplex PCR, and TCRdb's table has in-frame clones only and misses some. The top ten clones hold 0.48% of a sample with 200,000 to 250,000 clones, around two fifths of them seen once. V was cut by 1 base and J by 3 bases, with 7 bases left in between. The germline CDR1 and CDR2 sequences are GTSNPN and SVGIG (reference sequence). The CDR3 loop spans 13 amino acids.

The gene calls are TRBV30 and TRBJ1-5, with TRBD1 as a possible D gene (6 bases). The specimen was CD4+ T cells sorted from blood, collected at week 34, from a patient treated with tofacitinib. The TCR originated in a human donor with alopecia areata. CDR3 amino acids: CAWSAGDNQPQHF. The CDR3 DNA is TGTGCCTGGAGTGCAGGGGACAATCAGCCCCAGCATTTT. Full variable domain (rest looked up from reference TRBV30 and TRBJ1-5): SQTIHQWPATLVQPVGSPLSLECTVEGTSNPNLYWYRQAAGRGLQLLFYSVGIGQISSEVPQNLSASRPQDRQFILSSKKLLLSDSGFYLCAWSAGDNQPQHFGDGTRLSIL.